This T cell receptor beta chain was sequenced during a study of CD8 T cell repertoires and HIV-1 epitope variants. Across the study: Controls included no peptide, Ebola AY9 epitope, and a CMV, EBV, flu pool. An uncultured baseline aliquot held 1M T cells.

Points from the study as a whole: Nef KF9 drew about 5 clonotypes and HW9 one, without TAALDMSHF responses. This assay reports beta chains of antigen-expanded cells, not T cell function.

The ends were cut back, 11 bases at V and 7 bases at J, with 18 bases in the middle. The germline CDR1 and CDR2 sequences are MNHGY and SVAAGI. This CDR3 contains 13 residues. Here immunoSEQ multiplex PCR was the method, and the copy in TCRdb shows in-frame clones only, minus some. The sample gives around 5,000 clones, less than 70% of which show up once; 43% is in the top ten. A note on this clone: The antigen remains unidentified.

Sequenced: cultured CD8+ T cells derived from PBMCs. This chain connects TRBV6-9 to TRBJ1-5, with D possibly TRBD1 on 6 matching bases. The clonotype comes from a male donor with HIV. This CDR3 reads CACRSGGVQPQHF. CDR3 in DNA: TGTGCCTGCCGTTCGGGGGGCGTACAGCCCCAGCATTTT.